A single T cell receptor (beta chain) is shown here with its context. This record comes from a study of blood T cell repertoires in COVID-19. Background on the study: From T cells, B-cell-depleted T cells, or PBMCs came the material, which was cDNA or gDNA.

Germline CDR1 is SGDLS and CDR2 is YYNGEE. V shed 4 bases, J shed 8 bases, and the junction held 11 bases outside the gene matches. There are 14 residues in the CDR3. Assay used: immunoSEQ multiplex PCR; TCRdb lists only in-frame clones, some missing. The table lists about 240,000 clones, around four fifths of them singletons. This TCR was recovered from a woman aged 60-75 years with active or convalescent COVID-19. J is TRBJ1-2 and V is TRBV9; 7 nucleotides align to TRBD1. The sequenced sample consisted of peripheral blood. The CDR3 protein is CASSPPGQSLGYTF. The CDR3 nucleotides are TGTGCCAGCAGCCCGCCGGGACAGTCCCTGGGCTACACCTTC.